Sequencing of this TCR beta chain was carried out in a study of OX40 agonist ivuxolimab in advanced cancers. Study-wide results and caveats: Clones of CD4+ and CD8+ blood T cells grew by week 6 at doses of 0.1 to 3.0 mg/kg.

As regards this clone: Its specificity is unknown.

This table comes from immunoSEQ multiplex PCR, and its TCRdb copy is limited to in-frame clones, with some not included. Among tens of thousands of clones listed, about 91% were seen once. Source: CD4+ or CD8+ T cells sorted from blood, taken in a trial of the OX40 agonist ivuxolimab. This clonotype was obtained from an adult with an advanced solid tumor such as melanoma, head and neck, liver or kidney cancer.

The CDR3 region is CSVQQGEKLFF. The CDR3, as DNA: TGCAGCGTCCAACAGGGTGAAAAACTGTTTTTT. This chain uses TRBV29-1 with TRBJ1-4; weak D call: TRBD1 (6 bases). This CDR3 spans 11 amino acids. The germline gives CDR1 SQVTM, CDR2 ANQGSEA. V lost 6 bases, J lost 7 bases, and 9 bases lay in between. Combining the CDR3 with reference TRBV29-1 and TRBJ1-4 gives the whole variable domain SAVISQKPSRDICQRGTSLTIQCQVDSQVTMMFWYRQQPGQSLTLIATANQGSEATYESGFVIDKFPISRPNLTFSTLTVSNMSPEDSSIYLCSVQQGEKLFFGSGTQLSVL.